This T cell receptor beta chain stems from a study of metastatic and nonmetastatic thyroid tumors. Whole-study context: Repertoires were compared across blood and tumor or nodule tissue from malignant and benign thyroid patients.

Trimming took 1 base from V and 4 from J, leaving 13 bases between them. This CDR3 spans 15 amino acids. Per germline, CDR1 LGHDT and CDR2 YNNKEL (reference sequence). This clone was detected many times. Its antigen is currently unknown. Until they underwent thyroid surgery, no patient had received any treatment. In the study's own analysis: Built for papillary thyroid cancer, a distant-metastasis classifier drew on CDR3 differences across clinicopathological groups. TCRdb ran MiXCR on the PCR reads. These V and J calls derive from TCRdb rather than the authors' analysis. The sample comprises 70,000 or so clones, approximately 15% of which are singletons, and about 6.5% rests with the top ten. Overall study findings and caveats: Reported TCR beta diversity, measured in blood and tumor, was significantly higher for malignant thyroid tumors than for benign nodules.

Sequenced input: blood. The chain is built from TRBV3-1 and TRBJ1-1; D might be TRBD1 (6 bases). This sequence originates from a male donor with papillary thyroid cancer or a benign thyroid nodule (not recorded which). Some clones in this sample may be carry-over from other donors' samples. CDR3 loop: CASSQGRGQGTEAFF. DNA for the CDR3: TGTGCCAGCAGCCAAGGGCGGGGGCAAGGCACTGAAGCTTTCTTT.